The rows below give T cell receptor beta chains drawn from one sample of a study of cytomegalovirus exposure and HLA in healthy donors. Assay: immunoSEQ multiplex PCR; the TCRdb copy retains only in-frame clones and omits some. The sample lists more than 150,000 clones; over 75% were seen once. Material for sequencing was PBMCs. The receptors originated from a girl in the first two years of life in good health and CMV-seronegative. CDR3s include the opening cysteine and the closing phenylalanine or tryptophan. A D gene is named only where the DNA matches it firmly. Clone size appears in some rows only: once, few, many, or a class for an expanded clone.

TRBJ2-7 | . | TRBV5-1 | . | CASRRGSLVGSYEQYF | TGCGCCAGCAGAAGGGGGAGCCTCGTTGGATCCTACGAGCAGTACTTC
TRBJ2-5 | . | TRBV7-3 | . | CASSRSQGETQYF | TGTGCCAGCAGCCGATCCCAGGGAGAGACCCAGTACTTC
TRBJ2-7 | . | TRBV5-4 | . | CASSRTGTSYEQYF | TGTGCCAGCAGCCGAACCGGGACATCCTACGAGCAGTACTTC
TRBJ2-1 | . | TRBV7-3 | TRBD2 | CASSTYGLAANEQFF | TGTGCCAGCAGCACGTACGGACTAGCGGCCAATGAGCAGTTCTTC
TRBJ2-7 | . | TRBV7-9 | . | CASSLGRGSSYEQYF | TGTGCCAGCAGCTTAGGTAGGGGCAGCTCCTACGAGCAGTACTTC
TRBJ1-2 | . | TRBV9 | TRBD1 | CASSPTGDYGYTF | TGTGCCAGCAGCCCGACAGGGGATTATGGCTACACCTTC
TRBJ1-2 | once | TRBV5-6 | . | CASSRANYGYTF | TGTGCCAGCAGCCGGGCTAACTATGGCTACACCTTC
TRBJ1-1 | . | TRBV7-9 | . | CASSLAWRGQDTEAFF | TGTGCCAGCAGCTTAGCATGGAGGGGTCAGGACACTGAAGCTTTCTTT
TRBJ2-5 | few | TRBV5-1 | . | CASSLIKGMETQYF | TGCGCCAGCAGCTTAATCAAGGGGATGGAGACCCAGTACTTC
TRBJ1-1 | . | TRBV21-1 | . | CASSSKRMNTEAFF | TGTGCCAGCAGCAGTAAGAGGATGAACACTGAAGCTTTCTTT
TRBJ2-4 | once | TRBV6-1 | TRBD2 | CASSETGLAGENIQYF | TGTGCCAGCAGTGAAACCGGGCTAGCGGGGGAAAACATTCAGTACTTC
TRBJ1-2 | . | TRBV19 | TRBD1 | CASSSRTGGDYGYTF | TGTGCCAGTAGTTCCCGGACAGGGGGGGACTATGGCTACACCTTC
TRBJ2-1 | once | TRBV6-5 | TRBD1 | CASRLTGQVGNEQFF | TGTGCCAGCAGGCTTACGGGACAGGTGGGCAATGAGCAGTTCTTC
TRBJ1-6 | once | TRBV2 | TRBD1 | CASGKGATYNSPLHF | TGTGCCAGCGGTAAGGGGGCCACCTATAATTCACCCCTCCACTTT
TRBJ2-5 | . | TRBV10-2 | TRBD1 | CASSEGTGVRETQYF | TGCGCCAGCAGTGAGGGGACAGGGGTTAGAGAGACCCAGTACTTC
TRBJ2-2 | . | TRBV30 | TRBD1 | CAWSPPGQGATGELFF | TGTGCCTGGAGCCCTCCGGGACAGGGGGCTACCGGGGAGCTGTTTTTT
TRBJ2-5 | . | TRBV5-1 | TRBD1 | CASSRDREQYF | TGCGCCAGCAGCCGGGACAGGGAGCAGTACTTC
TRBJ2-2 | once | TRBV18 | . | CASSPVSSTGELFF | TGTGCCAGCTCACCAGTATCCTCCACCGGGGAGCTGTTTTTT
TRBJ1-4 | once | TRBV7-9 | TRBD1 | CSSRSGTVEKLFF | TGTTCCAGCAGGTCAGGGACAGTCGAAAAACTGTTTTTT
TRBJ2-7 | . | TRBV18 | . | CASSPDRPGYEQYF | TGTGCCAGCTCACCCGACAGGCCCGGTTACGAGCAGTACTTC
TRBJ2-7 | . | TRBV5-4 | . | CASSPAWDSEQYF | TGTGCCAGCAGCCCCGCGTGGGACTCCGAGCAGTACTTC
TRBJ2-1 | . | TRBV7-3 | . | CASSPQGRTRTGYNEQFF | TGTGCCAGCAGCCCCCAGGGGCGGACGAGGACCGGGTACAATGAGCAGTTCTTC
TRBJ1-1 | once | TRBV25-1 | TRBD1 | CASSVGTGNTEAFF | TGTGCCAGCAGTGTTGGGACAGGAAACACTGAAGCTTTCTTT
TRBJ2-3 | . | TRBV7-2 | . | CASSFGGSGSTDTQYF | TGTGCCAGCAGCTTCGGAGGTAGCGGCAGCACAGATACGCAGTATTTT
TRBJ2-1 | . | TRBV11-3 | TRBD2 | CASSLGTSGHNEQFF | TGTGCCAGCAGCTTGGGGACTAGCGGCCACAATGAGCAGTTCTTC
TRBJ2-7 | . | TRBV13 | . | CASSLTRGYEQYF | TGTGCCAGCAGCTTAACCAGGGGTTACGAGCAGTACTTC
TRBJ2-3 | . | TRBV7-2 | . | CASSLAGAADTQYF | TGTGCCAGCAGCTTAGCAGGAGCCGCAGATACGCAGTATTTT
TRBJ2-7 | . | TRBV6-4 | . | CASTFLARRFYEQYF | TGTGCCAGCACTTTCCTAGCGAGGAGATTCTACGAGCAGTACTTC
TRBJ1-1 | . | TRBV6-1 | . | CASSEGTRGTEAFF | TGTGCCAGCAGTGAAGGTACCAGAGGGACTGAAGCTTTCTTT
TRBJ2-3 | once | TRBV1 | . | CTSSRARGAPDTQYF | TGCACCAGCAGCAGGGCCCGGGGGGCACCAGATACGCAGTATTTT
TRBJ2-7 | . | TRBV5-4 | TRBD1 | CASRSFRDRPYEQYF | TGTGCCAGCAGGTCTTTCCGGGACAGACCCTACGAGCAGTACTTC
TRBJ2-7 | once | TRBV6-1 | TRBD1 | CASRSRDSPYEQYF | TGTGCCAGCAGAAGCCGGGACAGTCCCTACGAGCAGTACTTC
TRBJ2-7 | . | TRBV5-1 | . | CASSLVGGIYEQYF | TGCGCCAGCAGCTTGGTAGGCGGGATTTACGAGCAGTACTTC
TRBJ2-1 | . | TRBV9 | TRBD1 | CASSAGQGLSYEQFF | TGTGCCAGCAGCGCGGGACAGGGGCTTTCGTATGAGCAGTTCTTC
TRBJ2-7 | . | TRBV7-9 | TRBD1 | CASSLTGGAYEQYF | TGTGCCAGCAGCCTAACAGGGGGTGCCTACGAGCAGTACTTC
TRBJ2-7 | . | TRBV5-1 | TRBD1 | CASSSTGTGGYEQYF | TGCGCCAGCAGCTCCACCGGGACAGGAGGCTACGAGCAGTACTTC
TRBJ1-2 | . | TRBV12-5 | . | CASGVTGFGYTF | TGTGCTAGTGGTGTCACAGGGTTCGGCTACACCTTC
TRBJ2-7 | . | TRBV4-1 | TRBD1 | CASSQKGAQYEQYF | TGCGCCAGCAGCCAAAAGGGGGCTCAATACGAGCAGTACTTC
TRBJ2-3 | . | TRBV11-2 | . | CASSLWAGTDTQYF | TGTGCCAGCAGCTTATGGGCGGGTACAGATACGCAGTATTTT
TRBJ2-5 | . | TRBV5-1 | TRBD1 | CASSRGQGRIQETQYF | TGCGCCAGCAGCAGGGGACAGGGAAGGATTCAAGAGACCCAGTACTTC
TRBJ1-1 | few | TRBV2 | . | CASSVHVGDTEAFF | TGTGCCAGCAGTGTGCACGTCGGGGACACTGAAGCTTTCTTT
TRBJ2-5 | . | TRBV13 | TRBD2 | CASSPGLAGGPEETQYF | TGTGCCAGCAGCCCGGGACTAGCGGGGGGCCCCGAAGAGACCCAGTACTTC